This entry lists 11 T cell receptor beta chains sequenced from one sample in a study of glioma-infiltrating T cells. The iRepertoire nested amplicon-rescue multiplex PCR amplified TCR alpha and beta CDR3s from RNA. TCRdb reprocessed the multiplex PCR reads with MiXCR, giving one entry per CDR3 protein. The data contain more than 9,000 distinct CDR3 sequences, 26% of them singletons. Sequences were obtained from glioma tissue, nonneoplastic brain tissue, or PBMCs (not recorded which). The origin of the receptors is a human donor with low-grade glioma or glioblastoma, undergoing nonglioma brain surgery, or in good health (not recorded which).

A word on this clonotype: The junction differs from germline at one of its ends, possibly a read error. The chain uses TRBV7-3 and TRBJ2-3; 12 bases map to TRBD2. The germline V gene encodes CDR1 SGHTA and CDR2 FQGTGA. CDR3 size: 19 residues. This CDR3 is CASRLIGLTSGRSADTQYF. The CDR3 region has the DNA TGTGCCAGCAGATTAATAGGGTTGACTAGCGGGAGAAGCGCAGATACGCAGTATTTT.

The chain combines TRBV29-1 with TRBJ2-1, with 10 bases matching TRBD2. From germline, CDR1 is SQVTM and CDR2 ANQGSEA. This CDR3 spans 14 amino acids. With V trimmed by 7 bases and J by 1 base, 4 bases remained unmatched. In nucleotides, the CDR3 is TGCAGCGCTCCGGGACTAGCGTCCTACAATGAGCAGTTCTTC. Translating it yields CSAPGLASYNEQFF.

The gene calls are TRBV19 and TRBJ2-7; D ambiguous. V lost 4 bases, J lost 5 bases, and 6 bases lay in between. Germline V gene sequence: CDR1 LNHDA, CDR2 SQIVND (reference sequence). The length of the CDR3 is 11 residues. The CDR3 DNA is TGTGCCAGTAGTAGCTACGACGAGCAGTACTTC. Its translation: CASSSYDEQYF.

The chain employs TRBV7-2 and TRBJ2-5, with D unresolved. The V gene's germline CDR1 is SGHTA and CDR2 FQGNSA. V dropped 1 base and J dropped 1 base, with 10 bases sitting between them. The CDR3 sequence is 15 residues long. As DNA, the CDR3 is TGTGCCAGCAGCTTAGTGTCGGCCATCCAAGAGACCCAGTACTTC. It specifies CASSLVSAIQETQYF.

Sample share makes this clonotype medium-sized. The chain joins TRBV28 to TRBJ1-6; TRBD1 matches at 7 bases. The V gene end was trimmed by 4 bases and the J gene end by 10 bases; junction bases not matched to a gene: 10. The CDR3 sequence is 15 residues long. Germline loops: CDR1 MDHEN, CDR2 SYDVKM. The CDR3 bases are TGTGCCAGCAGTTCGGCGACAGGGTACTACTCACCCCTCCACTTT. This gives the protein CASSSATGYYSPLHF.

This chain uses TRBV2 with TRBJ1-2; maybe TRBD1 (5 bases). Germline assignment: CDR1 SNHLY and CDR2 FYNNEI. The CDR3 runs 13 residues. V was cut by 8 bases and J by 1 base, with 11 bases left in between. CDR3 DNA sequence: TGTGCCAGCCAGACAGATAATAACTATGGCTACACCTTC. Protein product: CASQTDNNYGYTF.

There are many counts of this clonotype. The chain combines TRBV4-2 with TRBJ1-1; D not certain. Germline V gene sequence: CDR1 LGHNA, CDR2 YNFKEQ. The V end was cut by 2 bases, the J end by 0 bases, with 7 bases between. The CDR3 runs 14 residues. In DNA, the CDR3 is TGTGCCAGCAGCCAACGAGACCTGAACACTGAAGCTTTCTTT. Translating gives CASSQRDLNTEAFF.

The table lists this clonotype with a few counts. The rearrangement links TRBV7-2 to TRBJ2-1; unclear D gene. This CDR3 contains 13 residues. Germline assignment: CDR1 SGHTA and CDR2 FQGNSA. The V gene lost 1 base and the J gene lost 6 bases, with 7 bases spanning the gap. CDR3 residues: CASSLGRANEQFF. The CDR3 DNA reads TGTGCCAGCAGCTTAGGTCGGGCCAATGAGCAGTTCTTC.

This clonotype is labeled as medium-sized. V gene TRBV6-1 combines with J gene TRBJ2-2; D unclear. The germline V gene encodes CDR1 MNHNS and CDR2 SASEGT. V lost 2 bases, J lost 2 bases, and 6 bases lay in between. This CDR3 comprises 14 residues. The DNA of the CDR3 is TGTGCCAGCAGTGAAAACCAAAACACCGGGGAGCTGTTTTTT. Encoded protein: CASSENQNTGELFF.

The CDR3: CASSIVALGTQYF. In DNA, the CDR3 is TGTGCCAGTAGTATAGTTGCCTTGGGTACGCAGTATTTT. V is TRBV7-2 and J is TRBJ2-3; D not resolved. Germline V gene data show CDR1 as SGHTA and CDR2 as FQGNSA. This CDR3 comprises 13 residues. V gave up 9 bases and J gave up 8 bases, with 18 bases separating them.

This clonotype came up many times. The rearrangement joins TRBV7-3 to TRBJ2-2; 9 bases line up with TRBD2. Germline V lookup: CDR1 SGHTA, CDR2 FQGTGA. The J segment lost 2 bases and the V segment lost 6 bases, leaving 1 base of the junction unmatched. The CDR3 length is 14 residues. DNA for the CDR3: TGTGCCAGCAGACTAGCGGGCAACACCGGGGAGCTGTTTTTT. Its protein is CASRLAGNTGELFF.